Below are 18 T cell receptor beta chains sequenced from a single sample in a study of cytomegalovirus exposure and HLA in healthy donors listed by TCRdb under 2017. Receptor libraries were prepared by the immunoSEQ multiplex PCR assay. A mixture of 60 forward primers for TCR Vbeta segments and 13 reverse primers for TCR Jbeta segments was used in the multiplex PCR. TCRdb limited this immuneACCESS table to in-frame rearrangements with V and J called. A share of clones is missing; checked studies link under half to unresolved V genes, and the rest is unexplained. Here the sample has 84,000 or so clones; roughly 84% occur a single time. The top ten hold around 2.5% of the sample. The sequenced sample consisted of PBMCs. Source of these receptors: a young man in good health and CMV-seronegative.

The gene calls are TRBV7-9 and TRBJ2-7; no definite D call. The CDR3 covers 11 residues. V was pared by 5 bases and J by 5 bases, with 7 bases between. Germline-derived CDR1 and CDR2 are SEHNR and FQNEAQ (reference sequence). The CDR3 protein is CASSQVNEQYF. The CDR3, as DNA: TGTGCCAGCAGCCAGGTCAACGAGCAGTACTTC.

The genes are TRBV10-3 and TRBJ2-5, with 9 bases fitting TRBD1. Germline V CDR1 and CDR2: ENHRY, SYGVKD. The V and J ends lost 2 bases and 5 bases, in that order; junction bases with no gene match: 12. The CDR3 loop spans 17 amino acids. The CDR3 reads CAISETVGRTGAETQYF. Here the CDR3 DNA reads TGTGCCATCAGTGAGACAGTCGGCCGGACAGGGGCCGAGACCCAGTACTTC.

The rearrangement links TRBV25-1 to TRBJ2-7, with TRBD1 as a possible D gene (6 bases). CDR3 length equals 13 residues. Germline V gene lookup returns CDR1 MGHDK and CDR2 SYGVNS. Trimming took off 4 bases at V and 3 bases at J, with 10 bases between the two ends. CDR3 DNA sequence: TGTGCCAGCAGTGGGTGGACAGACTACGAGCAGTACTTC. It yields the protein CASSGWTDYEQYF.

The CDR3, as DNA: TGTGCCAGCTCCGGAAGACAGAACACTGAAGCTTTCTTT. It encodes CASSGRQNTEAFF. This chain uses TRBV6-6 with TRBJ1-1; D is undetermined. Trimming pared 8 bases from V and 1 base from J, leaving 11 bases between. The CDR3 sequence is 13 residues long. Germline V gene sequence: CDR1 MNHNY, CDR2 SVGAGI (reference sequence).

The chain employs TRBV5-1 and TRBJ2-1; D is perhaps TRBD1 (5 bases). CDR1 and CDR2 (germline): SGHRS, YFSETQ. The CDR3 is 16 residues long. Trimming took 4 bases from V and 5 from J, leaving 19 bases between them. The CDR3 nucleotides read TGCGCCAGCAGCCTTTTGGACATTCGGATGGACAATGAGCAGTTCTTC. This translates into CASSLLDIRMDNEQFF.

DNA for the CDR3: TGTGCCAGCAGTACCCACGGGAGAGTTAATTCACCCCTCCACTTT. Protein sequence: CASSTHGRVNSPLHF. The chain carries TRBV6-1 and TRBJ1-6; D uncertain. Trimming took 5 bases from V and 6 from J, leaving 14 bases between them. This CDR3 spans 15 amino acids. Germline CDR1 and CDR2: MNHNS and SASEGT.

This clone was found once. DNA of the CDR3: TGTGCCAGCAGCTTAAGGTCAGGGGGTTCCTACGAGCAGTACTTC. It is translated as CASSLRSGGSYEQYF. The rearrangement joins TRBV7-7 to TRBJ2-7; 7 bases map to TRBD1. The V gene end was trimmed by 2 bases and the J gene end by 1 base; junction bases not matched to a gene: 5. The CDR3 spans 15 residues. CDR1 is SSHAT and CDR2 is FNYEAQ in the germline V gene (reference sequence).

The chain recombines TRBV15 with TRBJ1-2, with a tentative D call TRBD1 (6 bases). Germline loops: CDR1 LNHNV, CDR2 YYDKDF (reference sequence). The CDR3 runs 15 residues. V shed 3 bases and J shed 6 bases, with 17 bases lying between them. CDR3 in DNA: TGTGCCACCAGCAGTGAGGCACGGGGGGCGCATGGCTACACCTTC. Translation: CATSSEARGAHGYTF.

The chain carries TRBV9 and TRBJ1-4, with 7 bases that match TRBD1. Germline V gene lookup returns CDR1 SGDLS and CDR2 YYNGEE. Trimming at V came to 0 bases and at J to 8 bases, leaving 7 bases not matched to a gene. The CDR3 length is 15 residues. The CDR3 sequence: CASSVAGTEREKLFF. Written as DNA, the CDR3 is TGTGCCAGCAGCGTAGCCGGGACAGAAAGGGAAAAACTGTTTTTT.

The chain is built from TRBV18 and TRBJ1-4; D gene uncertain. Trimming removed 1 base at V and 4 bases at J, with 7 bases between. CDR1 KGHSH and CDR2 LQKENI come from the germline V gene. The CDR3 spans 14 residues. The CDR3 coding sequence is TGTGCCAGCTCACCACGCAGGATTAATGAAAAACTGTTTTTT. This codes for CASSPRRINEKLFF.

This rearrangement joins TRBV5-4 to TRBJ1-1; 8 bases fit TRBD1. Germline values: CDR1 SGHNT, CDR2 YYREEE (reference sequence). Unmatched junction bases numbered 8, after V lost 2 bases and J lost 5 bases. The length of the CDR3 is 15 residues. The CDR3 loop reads CASSFRTGSRTEAFF. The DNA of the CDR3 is TGTGCCAGCAGCTTCAGGACAGGGTCTCGGACTGAAGCTTTCTTT. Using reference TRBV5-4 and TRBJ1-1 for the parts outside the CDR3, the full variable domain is ETGVTQSPTHLIKTRGQQVTLRCSSQSGHNTVSWYQQALGQGPQFIFQYYREEENGRGNFPPRFSGLQFPNYSSELNVNALELDDSALYLCASSFRTGSRTEAFFGQGTRLTVV.

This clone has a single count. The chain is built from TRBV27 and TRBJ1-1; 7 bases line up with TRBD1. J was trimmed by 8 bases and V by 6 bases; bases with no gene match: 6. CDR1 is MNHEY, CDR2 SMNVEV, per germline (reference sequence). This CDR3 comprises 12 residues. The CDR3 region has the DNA TGTGCCAGCAGCCCTCTCAGGGGGGAAGCTTTCTTT. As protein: CASSPLRGEAFF.

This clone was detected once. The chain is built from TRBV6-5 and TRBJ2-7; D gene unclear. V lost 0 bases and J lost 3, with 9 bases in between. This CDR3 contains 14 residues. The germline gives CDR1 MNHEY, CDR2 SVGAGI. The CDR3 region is CASSYSTGFYEQYF. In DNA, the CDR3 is TGTGCCAGCAGTTACTCGACGGGTTTCTACGAGCAGTACTTC.

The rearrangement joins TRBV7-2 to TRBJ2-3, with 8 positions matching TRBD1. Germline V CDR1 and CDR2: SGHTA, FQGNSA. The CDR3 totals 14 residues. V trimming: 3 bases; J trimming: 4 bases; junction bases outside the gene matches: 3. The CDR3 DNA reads TGTGCCAGCAGCTTTGGACAGGGAGCAGATACGCAGTATTTT. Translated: CASSFGQGADTQYF.

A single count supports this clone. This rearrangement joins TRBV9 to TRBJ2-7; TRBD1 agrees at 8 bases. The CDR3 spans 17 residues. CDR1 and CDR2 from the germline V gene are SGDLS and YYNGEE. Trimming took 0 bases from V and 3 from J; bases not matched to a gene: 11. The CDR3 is CASSVGTGTGRRYEQYF. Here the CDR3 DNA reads TGTGCCAGCAGCGTAGGAACAGGGACAGGCCGGCGCTACGAGCAGTACTTC.

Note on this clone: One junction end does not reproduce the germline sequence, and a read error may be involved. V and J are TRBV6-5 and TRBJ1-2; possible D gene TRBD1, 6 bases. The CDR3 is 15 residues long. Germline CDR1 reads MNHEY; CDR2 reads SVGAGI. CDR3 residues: CASSYSGQRPFGYTF. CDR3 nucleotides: TGTGCCAGCAGCTACTCCGGACAGCGGCCTTTTGGCTACACCTTC.

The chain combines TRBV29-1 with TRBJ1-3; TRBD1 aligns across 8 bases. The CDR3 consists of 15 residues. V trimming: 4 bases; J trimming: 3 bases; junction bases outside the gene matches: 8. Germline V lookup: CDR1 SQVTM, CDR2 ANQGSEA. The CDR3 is CSVGAGGEYGNTIYF. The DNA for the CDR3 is TGCAGCGTTGGGGCAGGGGGCGAGTATGGAAACACCATATATTTT.

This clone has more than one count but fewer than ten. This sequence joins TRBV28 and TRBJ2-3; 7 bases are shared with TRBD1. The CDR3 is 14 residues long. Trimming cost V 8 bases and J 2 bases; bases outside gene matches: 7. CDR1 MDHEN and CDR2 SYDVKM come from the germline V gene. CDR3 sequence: CASLPTGITDTQYF. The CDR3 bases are TGTGCCAGCCTACCGACAGGGATCACAGATACGCAGTATTTT. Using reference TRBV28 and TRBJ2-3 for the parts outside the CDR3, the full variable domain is DVKVTQSSRYLVKRTGEKVFLECVQDMDHENMFWYRQDPGLGLRLIYFSYDVKMKEKGDIPEGYSVSREKKERFSLILESASTNQTSMYLCASLPTGITDTQYFGPGTRLTVL.